Listed below are T cell receptor beta chains from one sample, sequenced in a study of T cell changes during pregnancy in multiple sclerosis. Assay: immunoSEQ multiplex PCR; the TCRdb copy retains only in-frame clones and omits some. The table lists nearly 110,000 clones, 91% of them singletons. Sequenced here: peripheral blood, sampled before pregnancy. All receptors derive from a female donor with multiple sclerosis, enrolled in a pregnancy study. The CDR3 runs from the conserved cysteine through the conserved F or W. D genes are given only for firm matches.

d_gene | j_gene | v_gene | CDR3aa | CDR3nt
- | TRBJ1-4 | TRBV7-9 | CASSPRGGDGEKLFF | TGTGCCAGCAGTCCTAGGGGGGGCGACGGCGAAAAACTGTTTTTT
- | TRBJ2-7 | TRBV7-2 | CASSLRPGGRGGTYEQYF | TGTGCCAGCAGCCTTCGCCCGGGGGGCCGGGGTGGGACCTACGAGCAGTACTTC
TRBD2 | TRBJ2-7 | TRBV10-3 | CAISRPTSLEQYF | TGTGCCATCAGCCGACCGACTAGCCTCGAGCAGTACTTC
- | TRBJ1-1 | TRBV5-1 | CASSLDRASEAFF | TGCGCCAGCAGCTTGGACAGGGCGAGTGAAGCTTTCTTT
TRBD1 | TRBJ2-7 | TRBV28 | CASSLTGGIYEQYF | TGTGCCAGCAGTTTGACAGGGGGCATTTACGAGCAGTACTTC
- | TRBJ2-1 | TRBV28 | CASQRPVYNEQFF | TGTGCCAGCCAGCGCCCAGTCTACAATGAGCAGTTCTTC
TRBD2 | TRBJ2-1 | TRBV4-3 | CASSRGLTSGVEQFF | TGCGCCAGCAGCCGGGGGCTGACTAGCGGGGTCGAGCAGTTCTTC
- | TRBJ1-1 | TRBV27 | CASSRLASGTEAFF | TGTGCCAGCAGTCGCCTGGCGTCGGGGACTGAAGCTTTCTTT
TRBD2 | TRBJ2-1 | TRBV6-6 | CASSYGLAGGNEQFF | TGTGCCAGCAGTTACGGGCTAGCGGGGGGCAATGAGCAGTTCTTC
TRBD2 | TRBJ2-7 | TRBV19 | CASSASGSYEQYF | TGTGCCAGTAGTGCTAGCGGCTCCTACGAGCAGTACTTC
TRBD2 | TRBJ2-3 | TRBV28 | CASSRSGRGADTQYF | TGTGCCAGCAGCCGTAGCGGGAGAGGTGCGGATACGCAGTATTTT
- | TRBJ1-5 | TRBV6-1 | CASSNSYSNQPQHF | TGTGCCAGCAGCAACAGCTATAGCAATCAGCCCCAGCATTTT